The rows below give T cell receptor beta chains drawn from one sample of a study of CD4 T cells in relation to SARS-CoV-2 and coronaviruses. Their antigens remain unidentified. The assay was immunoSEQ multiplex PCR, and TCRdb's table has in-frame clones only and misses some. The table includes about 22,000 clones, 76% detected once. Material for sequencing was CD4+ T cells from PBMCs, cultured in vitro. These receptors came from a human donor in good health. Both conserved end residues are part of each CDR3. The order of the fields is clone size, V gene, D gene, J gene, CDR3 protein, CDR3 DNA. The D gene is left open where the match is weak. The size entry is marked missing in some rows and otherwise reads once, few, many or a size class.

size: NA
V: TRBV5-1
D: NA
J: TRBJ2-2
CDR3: CASSFLWGRNTGELFF
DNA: TGCGCCAGCAGCTTCCTTTGGGGCAGGAACACCGGGGAGCTGTTTTTT

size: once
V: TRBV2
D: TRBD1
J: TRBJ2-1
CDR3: CASTRQGPYNEQFF
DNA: TGTGCCAGCACCCGACAGGGCCCCTACAATGAGCAGTTCTTC

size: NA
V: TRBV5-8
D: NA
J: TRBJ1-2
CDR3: CASSLDGLFPGYTF
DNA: TGTGCCAGCAGCTTGGACGGTCTATTCCCCGGCTACACCTTC

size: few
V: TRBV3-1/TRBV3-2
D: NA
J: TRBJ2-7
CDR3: CASSQVVKEEQYF
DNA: TGTGCCAGCAGCCAAGTCGTAAAGGAGGAGCAGTACTTC

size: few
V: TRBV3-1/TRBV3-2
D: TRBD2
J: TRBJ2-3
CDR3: CASSRGTSGMTDTQYF
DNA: TGTGCCAGCAGCCGAGGGACTAGCGGGATGACAGATACGCAGTATTTT

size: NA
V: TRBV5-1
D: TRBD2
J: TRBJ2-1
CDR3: CASSLVTSGYNHEQFF
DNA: TGCGCCAGCAGCTTGGTAACTAGCGGGTATAACCATGAGCAGTTCTTC

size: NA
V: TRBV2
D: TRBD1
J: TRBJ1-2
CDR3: CASSPRQGARDGYTF
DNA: TGTGCCAGCAGTCCTCGACAGGGTGCCAGGGATGGCTACACCTTC

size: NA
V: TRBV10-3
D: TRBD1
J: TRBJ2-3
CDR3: CATGGFDRVPDTQYF
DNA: TGTGCCACCGGAGGATTCGACAGGGTCCCAGATACGCAGTATTTT

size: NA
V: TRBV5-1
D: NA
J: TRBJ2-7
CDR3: CASSWGTLTRRPYEQYF
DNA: TGCGCCAGCAGCTGGGGGACACTGACACGACGACCCTACGAGCAGTACTTC

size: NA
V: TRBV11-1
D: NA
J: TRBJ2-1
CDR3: CASSLGTLYNEQFF
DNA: TGTGCCAGCAGCTTAGGGACATTATACAATGAGCAGTTCTTC

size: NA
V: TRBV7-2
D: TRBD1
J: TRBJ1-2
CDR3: CASSLATSRQGGYTF
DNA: TGTGCCAGCAGCTTAGCAACGTCAAGACAGGGTGGCTACACCTTC

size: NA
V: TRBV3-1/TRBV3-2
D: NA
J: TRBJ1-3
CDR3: CASSWGHRASGNTIYF
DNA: TGTGCCAGCAGCTGGGGACATCGAGCCTCTGGAAACACCATATATTTT

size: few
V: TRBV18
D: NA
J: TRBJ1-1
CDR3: CASSPDGGKSAFF
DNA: TGTGCCAGCTCACCTGACGGTGGGAAGTCGGCTTTCTTT

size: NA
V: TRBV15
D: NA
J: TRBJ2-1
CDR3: CATSRDWAGLGDEQFF
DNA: TGTGCCACCAGCAGAGATTGGGCAGGTTTGGGCGATGAGCAGTTCTTC

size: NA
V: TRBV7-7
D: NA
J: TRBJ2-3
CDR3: CASSTGGATDTQYF
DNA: TGTGCCAGCAGCACAGGGGGGGCCACAGATACGCAGTATTTT

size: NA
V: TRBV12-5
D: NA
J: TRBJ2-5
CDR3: CASANGGQETQYF
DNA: TGTGCTAGTGCCAACGGGGGCCAAGAGACCCAGTACTTC

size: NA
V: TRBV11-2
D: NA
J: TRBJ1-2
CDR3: CASSLGSDGYGYTF
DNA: TGTGCCAGCAGCTTGGGGTCAGATGGCTATGGCTACACCTTC

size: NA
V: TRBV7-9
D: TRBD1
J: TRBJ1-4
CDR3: CASSSSGGTGQEKLFF
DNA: TGTGCCAGCAGCTCCTCCGGTGGGACAGGGCAAGAAAAACTGTTTTTT

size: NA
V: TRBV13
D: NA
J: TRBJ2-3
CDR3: CASSGGAGSTDTQYF
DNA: TGTGCCAGCAGTGGGGGGGCGGGGTCCACAGATACGCAGTATTTT

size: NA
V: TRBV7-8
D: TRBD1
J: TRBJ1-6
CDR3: CASSSGQGHNSPLHF
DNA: TGTGCCAGCAGCTCGGGACAGGGCCATAATTCACCCCTCCACTTT

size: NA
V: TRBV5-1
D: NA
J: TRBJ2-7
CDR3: CASSLDNDRAVYF
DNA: TGCGCCAGCAGCTTGGATAATGATCGGGCAGTGTACTTC

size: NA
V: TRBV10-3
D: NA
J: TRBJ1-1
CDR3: CAISESGASPEAFF
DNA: TGTGCCATCAGTGAGTCGGGGGCATCGCCTGAAGCTTTCTTT

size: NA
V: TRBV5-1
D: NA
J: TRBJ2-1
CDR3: CASSLGLRPPAGNEQFF
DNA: TGCGCCAGCAGCTTGGGTCTTCGGCCACCGGCGGGCAATGAGCAGTTCTTC

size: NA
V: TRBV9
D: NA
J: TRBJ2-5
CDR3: CASSGGSETQYF
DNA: TGTGCCAGCAGCGGGGGTTCGGAGACCCAGTACTTC

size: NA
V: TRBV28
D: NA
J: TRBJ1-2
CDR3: CASSLGTDYGYTF
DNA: TGTGCCAGCAGTTTGGGGACGGACTATGGCTACACCTTC

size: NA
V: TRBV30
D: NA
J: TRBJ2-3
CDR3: CAWSGEVGTDTQYF
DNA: TGTGCCTGGAGTGGGGAAGTGGGCACAGATACGCAGTATTTT

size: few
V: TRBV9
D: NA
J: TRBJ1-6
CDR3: CASSVEGSPLHF
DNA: TGTGCCAGCAGCGTAGAGGGTTCACCCCTCCACTTT

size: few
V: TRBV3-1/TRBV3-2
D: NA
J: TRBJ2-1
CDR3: CASSGNEQFF
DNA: TGTGCCAGCAGCGGGAATGAGCAGTTCTTC

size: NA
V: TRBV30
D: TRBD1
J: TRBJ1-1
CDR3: CAWTHPTGGGGPEAFF
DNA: TGTGCCTGGACTCACCCTACAGGGGGCGGCGGTCCTGAAGCTTTCTTT

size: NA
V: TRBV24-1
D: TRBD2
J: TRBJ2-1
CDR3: CATSDFTSGKNNEQFF
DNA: TGTGCCACCAGTGATTTCACTAGCGGGAAAAACAATGAGCAGTTCTTC

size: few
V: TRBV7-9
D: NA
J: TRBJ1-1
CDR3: CASSALGGSEAFF
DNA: TGTGCCAGCAGCGCACTTGGGGGGTCGGAAGCTTTCTTT